This TCR beta chain is drawn from a study of blood T cell repertoires in COVID-19. Across the study: The United States, Italy and Spain provided the acute and convalescent COVID-19 samples. Sources were T cells, B-cell-depleted T cells, or PBMCs; the material itself was cDNA or gDNA.

The CDR3 extends over 13 amino acids. Germline V gene sequence: CDR1 MNHNS, CDR2 SASEGT. Trimming cost V 3 bases and J 7 bases, with 10 bases left between them. Seattle researchers signed up patients amid active infection and tracked them longitudinally. Authors' methods: Quantification of nucleated cells was approximated via reference gene primer amplification. The data were produced by immunoSEQ multiplex PCR, yet TCRdb's version contains in-frame clones alone and is incomplete. The V and J calls and clone size are taken from that table; D and trimming were inferred from the DNA. The sample includes 100,000 to 150,000 clones, around 74% of them seen just once.

The V call is TRBV6-1, the J call TRBJ1-5; a weak D match, TRBD1 (6 bases). The clonotype originates from a man older than 75 with COVID-19, enrolled during active disease. The specimen was peripheral blood. The CDR3 loop reads CASSERQAQPQHF. As DNA, the CDR3 is TGTGCCAGCAGTGAGAGACAGGCCCAGCCCCAGCATTTT.